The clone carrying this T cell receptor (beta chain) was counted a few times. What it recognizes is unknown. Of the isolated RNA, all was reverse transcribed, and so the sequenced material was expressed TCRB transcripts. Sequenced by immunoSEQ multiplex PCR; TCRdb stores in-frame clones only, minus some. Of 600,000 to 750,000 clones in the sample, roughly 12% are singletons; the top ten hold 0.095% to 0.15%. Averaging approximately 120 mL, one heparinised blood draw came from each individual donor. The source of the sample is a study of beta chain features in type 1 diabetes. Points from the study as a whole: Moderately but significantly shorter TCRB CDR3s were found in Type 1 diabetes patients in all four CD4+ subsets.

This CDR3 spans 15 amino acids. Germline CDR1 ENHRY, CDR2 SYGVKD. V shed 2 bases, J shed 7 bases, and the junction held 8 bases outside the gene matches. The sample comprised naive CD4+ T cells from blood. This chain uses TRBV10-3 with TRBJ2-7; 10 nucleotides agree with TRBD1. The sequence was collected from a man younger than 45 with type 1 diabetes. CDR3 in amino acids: CAISEPGQGMVEQYF. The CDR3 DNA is TGTGCCATCAGTGAGCCGGGACAGGGGATGGTGGAGCAGTACTTC.